This is a list of T cell receptor beta chains from one sample in a study of cytomegalovirus exposure and HLA in healthy donors. Profiling relied on immunoSEQ multiplex PCR, and the TCRdb table lists in-frame clones only, not all of them. Of about 110,000 clones listed, 95% are singletons. The sequenced material came from PBMCs. The receptors derive from a woman in her late teens or twenties in good health and CMV-seronegative. The CDR3 runs from the conserved cysteine through the conserved F or W. Each record gives: D gene, V gene, clone size, J gene, CDR3 DNA, CDR3 protein. The D gene is left open where the match is weak. Only some rows state a clone size, as once, few, many or a class for expanded clones.

.	TRBV18	.	TRBJ2-5	TGTGCCAGCTCACCAGGAGGGCGGAAAGAGACCCAGTACTTC	CASSPGGRKETQYF
TRBD1	TRBV28	.	TRBJ1-2	TGTGCCAGCAGCCTCGACAGGGGGCCTTGGGAAGGCTACACCTTC	CASSLDRGPWEGYTF
.	TRBV5-1	.	TRBJ2-1	TGCGCCAGCGGCGCTGGGGGGTATGGTAGTGAGCAGTTCTTC	CASGAGGYGSEQFF
.	TRBV10-3	.	TRBJ1-2	TGTGCCATCAGTGAGTCGACCTGGGAGCACAACTTC	CAISESTWEHNF
TRBD1	TRBV28	.	TRBJ1-1	TGTGCCAGCCTCTCCCAGGGGGCGTCGGACACTGAAGCTTTCTTT	CASLSQGASDTEAFF
TRBD2	TRBV5-6	.	TRBJ2-7	TGTGCCAGCTCAGGGCTAGCGGGGAGGTACGAGCAGTACTTC	CASSGLAGRYEQYF
TRBD2	TRBV6-1	.	TRBJ2-7	TGTGCCAGCAGTGAAACTAGCGGGGGGGCCTACGAGCAGTACTTC	CASSETSGGAYEQYF
.	TRBV7-9	.	TRBJ2-1	TGTGCCAGCAGCCTATTCGGAGGCGGGCAGTTCTTC	CASSLFGGGQFF
TRBD2	TRBV6-6	.	TRBJ2-5	TGTGCCAGCAGTATAGCGGGGGGGTACCAAGAGACCCAGTACTTC	CASSIAGGYQETQYF
TRBD1	TRBV6-6	.	TRBJ1-5	TGTGCCAGCAGGACAGGACAGGGGAACAATCAGCCCCAGCATTTT	CASRTGQGNNQPQHF
TRBD1	TRBV6-5	.	TRBJ2-1	TGTGCCAGCAGTACCGGGACAGGGTTAGGCAATGAGCAGTTCTTC	CASSTGTGLGNEQFF
.	TRBV30	.	TRBJ1-2	TGTGCCTGGAGTGTAAGAGGAGTTGGCTACACCTTC	CAWSVRGVGYTF
.	TRBV6-6	.	TRBJ1-5	TGTGCCAGCATTAGGGGGGGAGGGGGTAGCAATCAGCCCCAGCATTTT	CASIRGGGGSNQPQHF
.	TRBV6-5	.	TRBJ1-1	TGTGCCAGCAGACCCGAATTAGACACTGAAGCTTTCTTT	CASRPELDTEAFF
.	TRBV7-9	once	TRBJ1-1	TGTGCCAGCAGCTTCGGCACTGAAGCTTTCTTT	CASSFGTEAFF
TRBD2	TRBV4-3	.	TRBJ2-5	TGCGCCAGCAGCCAACAGGCGGGGGTGGGTGAGACCCAGTACTTC	CASSQQAGVGETQYF
TRBD1	TRBV7-2	.	TRBJ2-2	TGTGCCAGCAGCCCGGGGACAGGTTTAAACACCGGGGAGCTGTTTTTT	CASSPGTGLNTGELFF
TRBD2	TRBV18	.	TRBJ2-7	TGTGCCAGCTCTCAGGGGACTAGCGGGGGAACCTACGAGCAGTACTTC	CASSQGTSGGTYEQYF
.	TRBV7-2	.	TRBJ2-1	TGTGCCAGCAGCTTAGTGGGGACAAGCGGCTTATATGAGCAGTTCTTC	CASSLVGTSGLYEQFF
.	TRBV9	.	TRBJ2-1	TGTGCCAGCAGCGTTTGGGCTATCATGGGGGGTGAGCAGTTCTTC	CASSVWAIMGGEQFF
TRBD1	TRBV6-5	few	TRBJ1-2	TGTGCCAGCAGTTACTCCGGGACAGGGAACTATGGCTACACCTTC	CASSYSGTGNYGYTF
.	TRBV6-5	.	TRBJ1-1	TGTGCCAGCAGTTATCTCGGTCAAGGGGGGAACACTGAAGCTTTCTTT	CASSYLGQGGNTEAFF
TRBD2	TRBV5-1	.	TRBJ2-1	TGCGCCAGCAGCCTGCTAGCGGGGGCCGGCAATGAGCAGTTCTTC	CASSLLAGAGNEQFF
.	TRBV7-9	.	TRBJ2-2	TGTGCCAGCAGACCTGGGTCGATCACAGGCAACACCGGGGAGCTGTTTTTT	CASRPGSITGNTGELFF
.	TRBV16	.	TRBJ1-1	TGTGCCAGCAGCCAAAGGACAATGAACACTGAAGCTTTCTTT	CASSQRTMNTEAFF
TRBD2	TRBV9	.	TRBJ2-1	TGTGCCAGCAGCGAGCTCAAGCGGGGGGGGGATGAGCAGTTCTTC	CASSELKRGGDEQFF
TRBD1	TRBV5-1	.	TRBJ1-1	TGCGCCAGCAGCTTGGTAGTCGGGACAGACACTGAAGCTTTCTTT	CASSLVVGTDTEAFF
TRBD1	TRBV4-1	once	TRBJ1-1	TGCGCCAGCAGCTACAACCCCGCCGGGACAGGGGGCTTATACACTGAAGCTTTCTTT	CASSYNPAGTGGLYTEAFF
.	TRBV5-1	.	TRBJ1-1	TGCGCCAGCAGCTTGGGGATATATGACAGATTTGAAGCTTTCTTT	CASSLGIYDRFEAFF
TRBD1	TRBV7-9	once	TRBJ2-1	TGTGCCAGCAGCTTGTGGGACAGGGGGACGAATGAGCAGTTCTTC	CASSLWDRGTNEQFF
TRBD1	TRBV30	.	TRBJ1-5	TGTGCCTGGAGTGTAGGGCCCGACAGGGGGAACAATCAGCCCCAGCATTTT	CAWSVGPDRGNNQPQHF
TRBD1	TRBV28	.	TRBJ1-5	TGTGCCAGCAGCAGGGACAGTAATCAGCCCCAGCATTTT	CASSRDSNQPQHF
.	TRBV5-4	.	TRBJ2-1	TGTGCCAGCAGCCCAGACCGAGGGATTGAGCAGTTCTTC	CASSPDRGIEQFF